Below, one T cell receptor beta chain is given with its context. What it recognizes is unknown. Here immunoSEQ multiplex PCR was the method, and the copy in TCRdb shows in-frame clones only, minus some. Of thousands of clones in the sample, 80% to 90% were seen once. The tumor samples were collected prior to definitive surgery or chemotherapy. This CDR3 is built from 14 residues. Germline assignment: CDR1 SGHRS and CDR2 YFSETQ. The V gene lost 0 bases and the J gene lost 7 bases, with 13 bases spanning the gap. The data derive from a study of high-grade serous ovarian cancer treatment subgroups. General study points: Only CDR3 was analyzed; CDR1 and CDR2 were not.

The TCR was taken from a human donor with high-grade serous ovarian cancer. The gene calls are TRBV5-1 and TRBJ2-5; D uncertain. The sample comprised tumor tissue. The CDR3 region is CASSLAGPPGTQYF. In DNA form, the CDR3 reads TGCGCCAGCAGCTTGGCCGGGCCCCCGGGGACCCAGTACTTC. The complete variable domain, with remaining parts taken from reference TRBV5-1 and TRBJ2-5, reads KAGVTQTPRYLIKTRGQQVTLSCSPISGHRSVSWYQQTPGQGLQFLFEYFSETQRNKGNFPGRFSGRQFSNSRSEMNVSTLELGDSALYLCASSLAGPPGTQYFGPGTRLLVL.